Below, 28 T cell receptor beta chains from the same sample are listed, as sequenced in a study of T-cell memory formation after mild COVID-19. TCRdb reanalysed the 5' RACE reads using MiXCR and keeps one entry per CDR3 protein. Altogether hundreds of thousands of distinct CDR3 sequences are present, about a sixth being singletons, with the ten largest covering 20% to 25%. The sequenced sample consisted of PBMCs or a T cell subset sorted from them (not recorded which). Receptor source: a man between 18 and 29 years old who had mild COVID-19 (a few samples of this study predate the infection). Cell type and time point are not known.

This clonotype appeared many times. The CDR3 DNA follows: TGCGCCAGCAGCTTGGATATGGGGGGCCGGGGGACTGAAGCTTTCTTT. Protein: CASSLDMGGRGTEAFF. This sequence joins TRBV5-1 and TRBJ1-1; TRBD1 is a possible D gene (6 bases). The CDR3 runs 16 residues. V was clipped by 0 bases and J by 5 bases, with 17 bases between them. Germline V CDR1 and CDR2: SGHRS, YFSETQ.

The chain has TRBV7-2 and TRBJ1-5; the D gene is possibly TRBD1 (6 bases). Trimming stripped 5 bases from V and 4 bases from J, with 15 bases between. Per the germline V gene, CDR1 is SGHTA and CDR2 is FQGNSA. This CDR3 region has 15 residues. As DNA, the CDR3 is TGTGCCAGCAGCACCCGAACAGGGCCTAATCAGCCCCAGCATTTT. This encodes CASSTRTGPNQPQHF.

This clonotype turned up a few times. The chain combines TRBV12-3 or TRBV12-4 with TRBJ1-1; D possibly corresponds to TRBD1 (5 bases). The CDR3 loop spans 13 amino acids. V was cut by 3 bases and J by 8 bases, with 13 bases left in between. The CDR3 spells CASSFLGGLEAFF. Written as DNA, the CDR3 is TGTGCCAGCAGTTTCCTTGGGGGACTCGAAGCTTTCTTT.

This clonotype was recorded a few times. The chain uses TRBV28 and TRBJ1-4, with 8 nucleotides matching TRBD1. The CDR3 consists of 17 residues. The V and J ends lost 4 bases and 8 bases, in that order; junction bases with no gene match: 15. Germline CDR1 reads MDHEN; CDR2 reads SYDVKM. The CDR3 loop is CASSWVWQGARREKLFF. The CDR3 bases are TGTGCCAGCAGTTGGGTGTGGCAGGGGGCTCGGAGGGAAAAACTGTTTTTT.

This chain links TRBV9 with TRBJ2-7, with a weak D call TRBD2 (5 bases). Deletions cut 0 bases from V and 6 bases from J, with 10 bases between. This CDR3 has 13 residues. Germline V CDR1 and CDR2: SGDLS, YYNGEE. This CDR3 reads CASSVEVAGEQYF. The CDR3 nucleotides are TGTGCCAGCAGCGTAGAGGTGGCGGGCGAGCAGTACTTC.

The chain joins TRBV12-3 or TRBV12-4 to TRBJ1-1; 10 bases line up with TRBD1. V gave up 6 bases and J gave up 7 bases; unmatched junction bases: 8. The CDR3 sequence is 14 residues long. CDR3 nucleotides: TGTGCCAGCAGGTCGACAGGGGGCTCGAGTGAAGCTTTCTTT. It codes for CASRSTGGSSEAFF.

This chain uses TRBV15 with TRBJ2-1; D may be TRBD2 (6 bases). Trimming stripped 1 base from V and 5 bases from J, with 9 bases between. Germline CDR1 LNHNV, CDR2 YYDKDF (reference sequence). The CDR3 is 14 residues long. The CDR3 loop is CATSRGGENNEQFF. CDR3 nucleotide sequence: TGTGCCACCAGCAGAGGCGGGGAGAACAATGAGCAGTTCTTC.

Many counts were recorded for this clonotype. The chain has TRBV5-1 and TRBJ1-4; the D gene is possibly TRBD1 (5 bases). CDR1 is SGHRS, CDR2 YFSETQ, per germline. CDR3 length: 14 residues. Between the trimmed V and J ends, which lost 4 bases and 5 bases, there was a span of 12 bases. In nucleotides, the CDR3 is TGCGCCAGCAGCCCGGGGACCGGGAATGAAAAACTGTTTTTT. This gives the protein CASSPGTGNEKLFF.

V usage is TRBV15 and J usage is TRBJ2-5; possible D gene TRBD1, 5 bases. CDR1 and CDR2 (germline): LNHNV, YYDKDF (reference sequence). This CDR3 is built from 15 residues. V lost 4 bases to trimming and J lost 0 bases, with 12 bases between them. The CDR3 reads CATSTHSGYQETQYF. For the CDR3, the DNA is TGTGCCACCAGCACCCACTCAGGGTACCAAGAGACCCAGTACTTC.

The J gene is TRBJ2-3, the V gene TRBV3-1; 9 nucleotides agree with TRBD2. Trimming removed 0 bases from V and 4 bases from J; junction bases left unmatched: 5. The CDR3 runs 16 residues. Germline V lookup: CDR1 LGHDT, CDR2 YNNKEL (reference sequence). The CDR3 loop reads CASSQEAGGPADTQYF. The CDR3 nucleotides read TGTGCCAGCAGCCAAGAGGCGGGGGGGCCTGCAGATACGCAGTATTTT.

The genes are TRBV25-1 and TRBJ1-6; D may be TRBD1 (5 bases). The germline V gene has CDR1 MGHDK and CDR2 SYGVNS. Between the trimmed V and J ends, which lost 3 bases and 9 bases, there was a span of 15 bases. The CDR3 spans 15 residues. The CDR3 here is CASSEGRAGISPLHF. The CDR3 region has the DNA TGTGCCAGCAGTGAGGGCCGGGCAGGGATTTCACCCCTCCACTTT.

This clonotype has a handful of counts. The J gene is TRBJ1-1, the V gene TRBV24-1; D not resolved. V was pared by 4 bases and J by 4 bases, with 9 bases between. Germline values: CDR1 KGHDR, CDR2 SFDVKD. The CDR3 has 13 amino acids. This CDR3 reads CATSEGSSTEAFF. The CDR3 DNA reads TGTGCCACCAGTGAAGGTTCGAGCACTGAAGCTTTCTTT.

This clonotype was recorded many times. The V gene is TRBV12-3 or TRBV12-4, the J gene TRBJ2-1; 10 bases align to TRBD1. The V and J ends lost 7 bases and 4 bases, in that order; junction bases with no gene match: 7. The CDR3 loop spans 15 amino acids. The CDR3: CASTDGTGDYNEQFF. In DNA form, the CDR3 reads TGTGCCAGCACGGACGGGACAGGGGATTACAATGAGCAGTTCTTC.

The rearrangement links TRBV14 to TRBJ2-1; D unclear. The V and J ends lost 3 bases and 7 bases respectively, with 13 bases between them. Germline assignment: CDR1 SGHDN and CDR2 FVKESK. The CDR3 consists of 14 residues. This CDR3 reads CASSHTQVGNEQFF. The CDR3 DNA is TGTGCCAGCAGCCATACCCAGGTTGGGAATGAGCAGTTCTTC.

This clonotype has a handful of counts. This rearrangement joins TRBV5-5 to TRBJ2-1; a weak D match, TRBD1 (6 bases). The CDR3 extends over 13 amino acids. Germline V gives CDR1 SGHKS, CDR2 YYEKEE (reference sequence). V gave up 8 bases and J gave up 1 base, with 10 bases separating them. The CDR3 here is CASSGVSYNEQFF. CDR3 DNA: TGTGCCAGTTCAGGGGTATCCTACAATGAGCAGTTCTTC.

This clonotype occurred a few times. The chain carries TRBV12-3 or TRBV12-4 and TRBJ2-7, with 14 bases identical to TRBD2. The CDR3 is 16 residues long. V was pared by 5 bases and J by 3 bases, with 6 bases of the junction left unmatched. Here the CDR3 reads CASSRTSGGRVYEQYF. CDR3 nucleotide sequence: TGTGCCAGCAGTCGGACTAGCGGGGGGAGGGTCTACGAGCAGTACTTC.

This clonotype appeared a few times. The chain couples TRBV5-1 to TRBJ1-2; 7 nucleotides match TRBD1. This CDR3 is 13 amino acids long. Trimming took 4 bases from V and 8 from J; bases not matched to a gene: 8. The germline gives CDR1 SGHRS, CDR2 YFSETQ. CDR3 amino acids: CASSVTGFGGYTF. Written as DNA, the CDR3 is TGCGCCAGCAGCGTGACAGGGTTTGGAGGCTACACCTTC.

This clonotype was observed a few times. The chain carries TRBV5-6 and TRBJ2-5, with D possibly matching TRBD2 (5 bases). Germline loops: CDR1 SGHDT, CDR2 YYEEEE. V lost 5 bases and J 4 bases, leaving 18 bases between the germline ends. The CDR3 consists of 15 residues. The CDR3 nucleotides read TGTGCCAGCAGTCTGCCCCACGGGATTGGAGAGACCCAGTACTTC. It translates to CASSLPHGIGETQYF.

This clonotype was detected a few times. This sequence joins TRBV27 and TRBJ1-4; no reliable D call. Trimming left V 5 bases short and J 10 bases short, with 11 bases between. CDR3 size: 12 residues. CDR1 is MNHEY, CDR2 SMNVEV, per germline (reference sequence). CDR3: CASSPSLGKLFF. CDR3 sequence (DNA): TGTGCCAGCAGTCCCTCCCTCGGAAAACTGTTTTTT.

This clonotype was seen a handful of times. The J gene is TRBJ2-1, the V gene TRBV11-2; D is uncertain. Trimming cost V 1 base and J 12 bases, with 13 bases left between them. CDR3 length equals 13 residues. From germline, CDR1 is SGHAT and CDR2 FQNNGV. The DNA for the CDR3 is TGTGCCAGCAGCTTAGTGACCCTAGGTCTGCAGTTCTTC. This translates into CASSLVTLGLQFF.

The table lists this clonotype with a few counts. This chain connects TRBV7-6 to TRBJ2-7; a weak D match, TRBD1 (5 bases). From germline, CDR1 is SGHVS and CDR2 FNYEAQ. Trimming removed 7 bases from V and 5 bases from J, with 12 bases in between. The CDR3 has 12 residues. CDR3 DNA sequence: TGTGCCAGCATCCCCAGGGAAAACGAGCAGTACGTC. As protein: CASIPRENEQYV.

CDR3: CATSDLIYGYTF. The CDR3 nucleotides are TGTGCCACCAGTGATTTAATCTATGGCTACACCTTC. The V and J genes are TRBV24-1 and TRBJ1-2; no definite D call. The germline CDR1 and CDR2 sequences are KGHDR and SFDVKD. Between the trimmed V and J ends, which lost 1 base and 4 bases, there was a span of 3 bases. The CDR3 is 12 amino acids.

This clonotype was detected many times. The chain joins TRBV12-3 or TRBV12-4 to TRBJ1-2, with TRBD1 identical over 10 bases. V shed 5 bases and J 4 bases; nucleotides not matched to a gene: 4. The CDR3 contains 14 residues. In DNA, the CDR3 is TGTGCCAGCAGTCGACAGGGGGCTGGCTATGGCTACACCTTC. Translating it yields CASSRQGAGYGYTF.

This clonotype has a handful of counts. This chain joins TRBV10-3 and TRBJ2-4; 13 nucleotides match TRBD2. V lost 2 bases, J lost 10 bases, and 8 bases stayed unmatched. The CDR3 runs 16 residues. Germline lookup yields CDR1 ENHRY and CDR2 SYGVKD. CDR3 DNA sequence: TGTGCCATCAGTGAGGCCACTAGCGGGGGGGGACTAATTCAGTACTTC. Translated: CAISEATSGGGLIQYF.

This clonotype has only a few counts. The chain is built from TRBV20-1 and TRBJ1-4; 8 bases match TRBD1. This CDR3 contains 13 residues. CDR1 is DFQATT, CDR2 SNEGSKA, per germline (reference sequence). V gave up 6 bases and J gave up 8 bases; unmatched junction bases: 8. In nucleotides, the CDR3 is TGCAGTGCCCAAACAGGGGGAGCCGAAAAACTGTTTTTT. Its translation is CSAQTGGAEKLFF.

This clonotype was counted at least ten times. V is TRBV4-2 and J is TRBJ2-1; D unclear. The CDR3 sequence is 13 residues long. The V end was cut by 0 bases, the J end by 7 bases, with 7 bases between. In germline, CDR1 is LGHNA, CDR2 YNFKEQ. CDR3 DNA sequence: TGTGCCAGCAGCCAAGATGTAGAAAATGAGCAGTTCTTC. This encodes CASSQDVENEQFF.

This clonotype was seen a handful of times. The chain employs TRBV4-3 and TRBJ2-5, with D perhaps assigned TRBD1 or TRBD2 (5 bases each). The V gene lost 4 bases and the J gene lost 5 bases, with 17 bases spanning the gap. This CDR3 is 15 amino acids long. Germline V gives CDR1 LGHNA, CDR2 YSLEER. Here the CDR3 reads CASSPSTRWGETQYF. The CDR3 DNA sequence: TGCGCCAGCAGCCCCTCGACACGGTGGGGGGAGACCCAGTACTTC.

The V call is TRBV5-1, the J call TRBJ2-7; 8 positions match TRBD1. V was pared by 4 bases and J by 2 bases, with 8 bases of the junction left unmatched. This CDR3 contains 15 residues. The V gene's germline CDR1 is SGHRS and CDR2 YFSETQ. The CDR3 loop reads CASSPLDRVPYEQYF. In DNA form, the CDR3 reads TGCGCCAGCAGCCCACTGGACAGGGTACCCTACGAGCAGTACTTC.